The present TCR beta chain was sequenced within a study of OX40 agonist ivuxolimab in advanced cancers. Study-level background: In this trial design, patients received ivuxolimab intravenously at 0.01 to 10 mg/kg every 2 weeks. Partial responses were achieved by three patients, of whom one had hepatocellular carcinoma and two had cutaneous melanoma. Regarding the study as a whole: Clonal expansion by week 6 occurred in CD4+ and CD8+ blood T cells (at 0.1 to 3.0 mg/kg).

Losses at the gene ends were 0 bases for V and 0 bases for J; bases not matched to a gene: 11. The germline CDR1 and CDR2 sequences are LGHNA and YSLEER. The CDR3 has 19 residues. The assay was immunoSEQ multiplex PCR, and TCRdb's table has in-frame clones only and misses some. This table has just under 100,000 clones, approximately 94% appearing once. Exclusion applied to patients with autoimmune disease history or systemic immunosuppression. This clone was recorded once. Its antigen is undetermined. The source is an adult with an advanced solid tumor such as melanoma, head and neck, liver or kidney cancer. The source material was CD4+ or CD8+ T cells sorted from blood, sampled in a trial of the OX40 agonist ivuxolimab. V and J are TRBV4-3 and TRBJ1-1; 9 bases match TRBD1. The CDR3 region is CASSQDWGTGNLMNTEAFF. The CDR3 nucleotides read TGCGCCAGCAGCCAAGATTGGGGGACAGGGAACCTTATGAACACTGAAGCTTTCTTT.